A single sample is the source of the 22 T cell receptor beta chains below, sequenced in a study of blood T cell repertoires in COVID-19. Sequencing was performed with immunoSEQ multiplex PCR; in TCRdb, only in-frame clones are kept and a portion is missing. This repertoire shows around 300,000 clones, roughly 85% found once; its top ten account for approximately 7.5%. The sample consisted of peripheral blood. These TCRs come from a human donor in a cohort sampled during active COVID-19.

V usage is TRBV19 and J usage is TRBJ2-6; D unclear. There are 17 residues in the CDR3. CDR1 is LNHDA and CDR2 is SQIVND in the germline V gene (reference sequence). Trimming took 3 bases from V and 0 from J, leaving 12 bases between them. The CDR3 sequence is CASSMRGTYSGANVLTF. As DNA, the CDR3 is TGTGCCAGTAGTATGCGCGGCACTTACTCTGGGGCCAACGTCCTGACTTTC.

V is TRBV11-3 and J is TRBJ2-3; TRBD1 aligns across 9 bases. Trimming at V came to 5 bases and at J to 4 bases, leaving 4 bases not matched to a gene. CDR1 SGHNT and CDR2 YENEEA come from the germline V gene. This CDR3 comprises 14 residues. CDR3 nucleotide sequence: TGTGCCAGCAGCCCTCGGACAGGGGCAGATACGCAGTATTTT. Amino acid sequence: CASSPRTGADTQYF.

The rearrangement links TRBV6-1 to TRBJ2-7; D is unresolved. This CDR3 is 13 amino acids long. The V gene lost 0 bases and the J gene lost 6 bases, with 9 bases spanning the gap. The germline gives CDR1 MNHNS, CDR2 SASEGT. CDR3 coding DNA: TGTGCCAGCAGTGAAGCAGAGGATGGCGAGCAGTACTTC. Its translation: CASSEAEDGEQYF.

The genes are TRBV4-1 and TRBJ2-1; a weak D match, TRBD1 (5 bases). CDR1 is MGHRA and CDR2 is YSYEKL in the germline V gene. Trimming removed 6 bases at V and 5 bases at J, with 17 bases between. CDR3 length equals 15 residues. In nucleotides, the CDR3 is TGCGCCAGCAGGAAAGAACTGGGGCTTCACAATGAGCAGTTCTTC. Translation: CASRKELGLHNEQFF.

This CDR3 is CASSIIFRDRREAFF. As DNA, the CDR3 is TGTGCCAGCAGTATCATATTCCGGGACAGGCGTGAAGCTTTCTTT. This chain joins TRBV25-1 and TRBJ1-1; 8 bases agree with TRBD1. CDR3 length equals 15 residues. Losses at the gene ends were 5 bases for V and 7 bases for J; bases not matched to a gene: 12. Germline loops: CDR1 MGHDK, CDR2 SYGVNS.

This chain links TRBV29-1 with TRBJ2-5; D is possibly TRBD2 (5 bases). The ends were cut back, 3 bases at V and 7 bases at J, with 9 bases in the middle. Germline CDR1 SQVTM, CDR2 ANQGSEA. The CDR3 consists of 11 residues. The CDR3 sequence: CSVDIGGTQYF. As DNA, the CDR3 is TGCAGCGTTGATATAGGAGGGACCCAGTACTTC.

The V and J genes are TRBV7-9 and TRBJ1-1, with no clear D. This CDR3 spans 13 amino acids. The V gene's germline CDR1 is SEHNR and CDR2 FQNEAQ (reference sequence). Trimming stripped 2 bases from V and 2 bases from J, with 6 bases between. This CDR3 is CASSLPLNTEAFF. DNA for the CDR3: TGTGCCAGCAGCTTACCCCTCAACACTGAAGCTTTCTTT.

The gene calls are TRBV7-2 and TRBJ2-3; TRBD1 aligns across 9 bases. In germline, CDR1 is SGHTA, CDR2 FQGNSA. V gave up 4 bases and J gave up 4 bases; unmatched junction bases: 6. The CDR3 length is 15 residues. The CDR3 loop is CASSWGGTGSDTQYF. In DNA form, the CDR3 reads TGTGCCAGCAGCTGGGGGGGGACAGGGTCAGATACGCAGTATTTT.

The chain links TRBV5-1 to TRBJ1-6, with D uncertain. Trimming shortened V by 4 bases and J by 4 bases, and 9 bases separated the two germline ends. The germline V gene encodes CDR1 SGHRS and CDR2 YFSETQ. This CDR3 comprises 14 residues. As DNA, the CDR3 is TGCGCCAGCAGCCTCGGACTGTATAATTCACCCCTCCACTTT. Protein: CASSLGLYNSPLHF.

The gene calls are TRBV19 and TRBJ1-1; D uncertain. This CDR3 has 12 residues. Trimming pared 7 bases from V and 2 bases from J, leaving 8 bases between. The V gene's germline CDR1 is LNHDA and CDR2 SQIVND (reference sequence). CDR3 residues: CASKRSNTEAFF. The CDR3 bases are TGTGCCAGTAAAAGGAGCAACACTGAAGCTTTCTTT.

V is TRBV15 and J is TRBJ1-1; a possible D gene is TRBD1 (5 bases). The V end lost 5 bases, the J end lost 7 bases, and 17 bases lay between the germline ends. Germline V lookup: CDR1 LNHNV, CDR2 YYDKDF (reference sequence). This CDR3 has 14 amino acids. The DNA of the CDR3 is TGTGCCACCAGCCTGCCCGGGCCGGGACTTGAAGCTTTCTTT. Its protein product is CATSLPGPGLEAFF.

V gene TRBV29-1 combines with J gene TRBJ1-1; no firm D call. The length of the CDR3 is 10 residues. Germline V gene lookup returns CDR1 SQVTM and CDR2 ANQGSEA. V lost 1 base and J lost 11, with 8 bases in between. CDR3 sequence reads: CSVEGRRAFF. As DNA, the CDR3 is TGCAGCGTTGAAGGTCGCCGGGCTTTCTTT.

Written as DNA, the CDR3 is TGTGCCACCAGCAGAACCCTTATTCGGGGCTACACCTTC. Translation: CATSRTLIRGYTF. The rearrangement joins TRBV15 to TRBJ1-2, with no clear D. Looked up from germline, CDR1 is LNHNV and CDR2 is YYDKDF (reference sequence). This CDR3 region has 13 residues. V lost 2 bases and J lost 8, with 12 bases in between.

J is TRBJ1-4 and V is TRBV27; a possible D gene is TRBD1 (5 bases). The CDR3 loop spans 15 amino acids. Germline CDR1 and CDR2: MNHEY and SMNVEV (reference sequence). V was shortened by 1 base and J by 0 bases, with 6 bases between the two germline ends. CDR3 nucleotide sequence: TGTGCCAGCAGTTTATGGGGCACAACTAATGAAAAACTGTTTTTT. This encodes CASSLWGTTNEKLFF.

In this sample, this clone turned up once. The V call is TRBV18, the J call TRBJ2-1; 11 positions match TRBD2. CDR1 KGHSH and CDR2 LQKENI come from the germline V gene. The CDR3 totals 16 residues. V lost 6 bases and J lost 6; bases outside the gene matches: 10. The DNA of the CDR3 is TGTGCCAGCTCCTCAGGGACTAGCGGAGGGGGCAATGAGCAGTTCTTC. Protein product: CASSSGTSGGGNEQFF.

The chain combines TRBV7-8 with TRBJ1-1, with D perhaps matching TRBD1 (6 bases). Trimming pared 4 bases from V and 2 bases from J, leaving 17 bases between. The CDR3 length is 16 residues. Germline V gives CDR1 SGHVS, CDR2 FQNEAQ. The CDR3 nucleotides read TGTGCCAGCAGCTATAAACCGACAGGAAGTAACACTGAAGCTTTCTTT. Translated, it gives CASSYKPTGSNTEAFF.

This rearrangement joins TRBV27 to TRBJ2-1, with 13 bases lining up with TRBD2. CDR3 length: 17 amino acids. V gave up 4 bases and J gave up 0 bases; unmatched junction bases: 3. Germline-derived CDR1 and CDR2 are MNHEY and SMNVEV (reference sequence). The CDR3 protein is CASSSLAGGSSYNEQFF. The DNA for the CDR3 is TGTGCCAGCAGTTCACTAGCGGGGGGGAGCTCCTACAATGAGCAGTTCTTC.

The chain employs TRBV24-1 and TRBJ2-2, with D possibly matching TRBD2 (5 bases). Trimming shortened V by 4 bases and J by 6 bases, and 17 bases separated the two germline ends. This CDR3 spans 16 amino acids. Germline lookup yields CDR1 KGHDR and CDR2 SFDVKD. In DNA form, the CDR3 reads TGTGCCACCAGTGACCCCGGGGTTGGGGTTCCCGGGGAGCTGTTTTTT. This encodes CATSDPGVGVPGELFF.

The V gene is TRBV2, the J gene TRBJ2-7; possibly TRBD2 for D (5 bases). Between the trimmed V and J ends, which lost 8 bases and 2 bases, there was a span of 16 bases. CDR3 length: 14 residues. Germline V lookup: CDR1 SNHLY, CDR2 FYNNEI. CDR3 bases: TGTGCCAGCGTCGGGGAACAGACTACCTACGAGCAGTACTTC. Translated, it gives CASVGEQTTYEQYF. Based on the CDR3 plus reference TRBV2 and TRBJ2-7, the full variable domain is EPEVTQTPSHQVTQMGQEVILRCVPISNHLYFYWYRQILGQKVEFLVSFYNNEISEKSEIFDDQFSVERPDGSNFTLKIRSTKLEDSAMYFCASVGEQTTYEQYFGPGTRLTVT.

To note about this clone: Other nucleotide sequences in the sample specify the same CDR3. The V call is TRBV18, the J call TRBJ1-5, with D unresolved. The CDR3 sequence is 13 residues long. The ends were cut back, 2 bases at V and 2 bases at J, with 4 bases in the middle. Germline CDR1 reads KGHSH; CDR2 reads LQKENI. In DNA form, the CDR3 reads TGTGCCAGCTCACCAACGGGCAATCAGCCCCAGCATTTT. It encodes CASSPTGNQPQHF.

The rearrangement links TRBV25-1 to TRBJ2-3; 10 positions agree with TRBD1. Germline values: CDR1 MGHDK, CDR2 SYGVNS. V was clipped by 5 bases and J by 2 bases; unmatched bases: 4. The CDR3 totals 15 residues. CDR3 in amino acids: CASSNDRGLTDTQYF. DNA for the CDR3: TGTGCCAGCAGTAACGACAGGGGGCTCACAGATACGCAGTATTTT.

The genes are TRBV6-5 and TRBJ2-5; 9 nucleotides agree with TRBD2. CDR3 length: 14 residues. With V trimmed by 7 bases and J by 5 bases, 8 bases remained unmatched. CDR1 is MNHEY, CDR2 SVGAGI, per germline. Here the CDR3 DNA reads TGTGCCAGCAAGGTTGGCGGGGGGGCTGAGACCCAGTACTTC. Translation: CASKVGGGAETQYF.